This T cell receptor (beta chain) comes out of a study of naive and memory T cell subsets. Between the trimmed V and J ends, which lost 5 bases and 6 bases, there was a span of 20 bases. The CDR3 runs to 15 residues. Germline CDR1 is MNHEY and CDR2 is SMNVEV (reference sequence). This clonotype was observed many times. Ligated cDNA underwent four rounds of PCR with nested alpha and beta constant region primers and SP2. TCRdb processed the 5' RACE reads anew with MiXCR; each CDR3 protein has one entry. The sample holds over 45,000 distinct CDR3 sequences, about 4.4% seen once. An oligonucleotide containing a UMI was ligated to the 3' end of TCR cDNA. Unsorted total RNA, about 1 to 1000 ng, was DNase treated before reverse transcription.

This TCR came from a female donor in good health. The rearrangement uses TRBV27 and TRBJ2-7; D gene uncertain. The CDR3 DNA follows: TGTGCCAGCAGTCCTAAACGGGCCCAGCTAGTCGAGCAGTACTTC. Translation gives CASSPKRAQLVEQYF.